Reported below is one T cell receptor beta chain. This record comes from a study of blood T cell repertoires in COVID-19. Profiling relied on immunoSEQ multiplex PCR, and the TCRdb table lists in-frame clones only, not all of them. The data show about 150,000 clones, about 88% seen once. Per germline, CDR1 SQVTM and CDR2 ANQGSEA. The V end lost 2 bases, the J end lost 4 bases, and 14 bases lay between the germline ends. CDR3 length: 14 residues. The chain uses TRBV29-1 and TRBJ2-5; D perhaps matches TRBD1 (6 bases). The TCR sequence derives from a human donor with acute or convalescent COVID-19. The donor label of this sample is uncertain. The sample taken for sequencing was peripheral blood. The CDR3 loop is CSVEWGRIRETQYF. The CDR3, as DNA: TGCAGCGTTGAATGGGGGCGAATCAGAGAGACCCAGTACTTC.